This record looks at one T cell receptor beta chain sequence and its context. Its antigen is undetermined. The data derive from a study of shared clonotypes between healthy human individuals. Study results and limitations: The sharing of 5% to 6.5% of naive CD4 clonotypes was seen across several donors. Generally, naive subsets (rather than memory subsets) showed larger estimated richness.

The method was immunoSEQ multiplex PCR; TCRdb's version includes in-frame clones alone and lacks a portion of them. This table has around 1.5 million clones, about 98% appearing once. The germline V gene has CDR1 SGHVS and CDR2 FQNEAQ. Deletions cut 2 bases from V and 1 base from J, with 6 bases between. The CDR3 sequence is 14 residues long. Sequenced material: naive CD4+ T cells sorted from blood. Subset in this sample: CD45RA+ positively selected. The chain couples TRBV7-8 to TRBJ2-1; a weak D match, TRBD2 (6 bases). The sequence was obtained from a man aged 25 to 40 in good health. DNA of the CDR3: TGTGCCAGCAGCTTACGGGGGTCCTACAATGAGCAGTTCTTC. This sequence encodes CASSLRGSYNEQFF.